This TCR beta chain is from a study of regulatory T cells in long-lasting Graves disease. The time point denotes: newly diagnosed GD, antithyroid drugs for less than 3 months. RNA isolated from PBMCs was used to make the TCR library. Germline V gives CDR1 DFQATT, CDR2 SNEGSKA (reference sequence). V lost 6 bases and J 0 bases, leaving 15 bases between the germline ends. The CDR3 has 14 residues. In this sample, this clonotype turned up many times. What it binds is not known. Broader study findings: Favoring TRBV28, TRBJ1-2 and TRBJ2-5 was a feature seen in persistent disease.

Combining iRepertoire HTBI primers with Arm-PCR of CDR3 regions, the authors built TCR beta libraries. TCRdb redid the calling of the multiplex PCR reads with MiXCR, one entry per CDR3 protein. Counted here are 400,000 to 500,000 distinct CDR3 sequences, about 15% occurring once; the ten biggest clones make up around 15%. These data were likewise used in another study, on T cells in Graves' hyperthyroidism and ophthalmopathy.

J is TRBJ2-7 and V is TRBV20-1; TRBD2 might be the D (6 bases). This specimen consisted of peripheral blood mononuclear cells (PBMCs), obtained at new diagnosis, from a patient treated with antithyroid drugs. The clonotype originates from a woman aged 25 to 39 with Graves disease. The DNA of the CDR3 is TGCAGTGCGACTGGGACTCAAAGCTCCTACGAGCAGTACTTC. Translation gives CSATGTQSSYEQYF.